The 9 T cell receptor beta chains listed next were all sequenced from one sample in a study of control samples from healthy donors and cancer patients. Some clones are missing from TCRdb's copy, which holds only in-frame ones; the method was immunoSEQ multiplex PCR. Among over 100,000 clones listed, roughly 89% were seen once. The sequencing input was blood. These receptors were collected from a woman in her forties or fifties in good health.

The genes are TRBV19 and TRBJ2-3; no reliable D call. CDR1 and CDR2 from the germline V gene are LNHDA and SQIVND (reference sequence). The CDR3 contains 13 residues. Trimming shortened V by 4 bases and J by 4 bases, and 9 bases separated the two germline ends. This chain's CDR3 is CASSRARSDTQYF. CDR3 bases: TGTGCCAGTAGTAGAGCTAGGTCAGATACGCAGTATTTT.

The V call is TRBV3-1 (or the pseudogene TRBV3-2), the J call TRBJ2-7, with TRBD2 identical over 8 bases. V trimming: 1 base; J trimming: 2 bases; junction bases outside the gene matches: 4. The germline gives CDR1 LGHDT, CDR2 YNNKEL (reference sequence). The CDR3 totals 15 residues. The CDR3 nucleotides read TGTGCCAGCAGCCAAGGATCCGGGGGGGCCTACGAGCAGTACTTC. Protein sequence: CASSQGSGGAYEQYF.

The chain joins TRBV30 to TRBJ2-1; 12 nucleotides match TRBD1. Trimming at V came to 4 bases and at J to 9 bases, leaving 10 bases not matched to a gene. The CDR3 runs to 15 residues. The germline V gene has CDR1 GTSNPN and CDR2 SVGIG (reference sequence). The CDR3, as DNA: TGTGCCTGGACTAGGGACAGGGGGCCCTTGGGTGAGCAGTTCTTC. Translating it yields CAWTRDRGPLGEQFF.

This clone was counted a few times. The CDR3 bases are TGTGCCAGCAGCCCATTCTTTCGGCTAGGAGTTGGGGACACCGGGGAGCTGTTTTTT. Protein product: CASSPFFRLGVGDTGELFF. The V call is TRBV5-4, the J call TRBJ2-2; D is unresolved. The CDR3 length is 19 residues. V was pared by 4 bases and J by 3 bases, with 25 bases between. Germline CDR1 is SGHNT and CDR2 is YYREEE (reference sequence).

The CDR3 is CASSPPGSVGSYNEQFF. CDR3 nucleotides: TGTGCCAGCTCACCACCGGGTTCGGTGGGCTCCTACAATGAGCAGTTCTTC. The rearrangement joins TRBV18 to TRBJ2-1; D not certain. Deletions cut 0 bases from V and 0 bases from J, with 12 bases between. Per germline, CDR1 KGHSH and CDR2 LQKENI. The CDR3 runs to 17 residues.

In its sample, this clone was seen once. The rearrangement links TRBV5-5 to TRBJ1-2, with TRBD1 matching over 7 bases. The CDR3 runs 15 residues. J gave up 0 bases and V 4 bases, and 6 bases lay outside the gene matches. Germline V CDR1 and CDR2: SGHKS, YYEKEE (reference sequence). As DNA, the CDR3 is TGTGCCAGCAGCCTAGAGGACAGGCCTAACTATGGCTACACCTTC. This translates into CASSLEDRPNYGYTF. Supplemented by reference TRBV5-5 and TRBJ1-2, the full variable domain reads DAGVTQSPTHLIKTRGQQVTLRCSPISGHKSVSWYQQVLGQGPQFIFQYYEKEERGRGNFPDRFSARQFPNYSSELNVNALLLGDSALYLCASSLEDRPNYGYTFGSGTRLTVV.

The genes are TRBV9 and TRBJ2-7; 12 positions agree with TRBD1. V lost 2 bases to trimming and J lost 5 bases; unmatched junction nucleotides: 5. Germline lookup yields CDR1 SGDLS and CDR2 YYNGEE. The CDR3 length is 15 residues. CDR3 protein: CASSVGTGGQDEQYF. For the CDR3, the DNA is TGTGCCAGCAGCGTCGGGACAGGGGGCCAAGACGAGCAGTACTTC. Looking up the rest from reference TRBV9 and TRBJ2-7 gives the full variable domain: DSGVTQTPKHLITATGQRVTLRCSPRSGDLSVYWYQQSLDQGLQFLIQYYNGEERAKGNILERFSAQQFPDLHSELNLSSLELGDSALYFCASSVGTGGQDEQYFGPGTRLTVT.

The chain employs TRBV12-2 and TRBJ1-1; the D call of TRBD1 is as the table states it, not checked on the DNA. TRBV12-2 represents a pseudogene. This CDR3 has 19 residues. This CDR3 is CASRLALSVGPREGPEAFF. CDR3 DNA: TGTGCAAGTCGCTTAGCGCTATCCGTGGGTCCCAGGGAAGGGCCTGAAGCTTTCTTT.

The chain combines TRBV4-3 with TRBJ2-3; TRBD2 might be the D (7 bases). CDR1 LGHNA and CDR2 YSLEER come from the germline V gene. This CDR3 is built from 20 residues. Between the trimmed V and J ends, which lost 1 base and 1 base, there was a span of 24 bases. CDR3 loop: CASSQAMVASGGGGTDTQYF. For the CDR3, the DNA is TGCGCCAGCAGCCAAGCGATGGTGGCTAGCGGAGGGGGAGGCACAGATACGCAGTATTTT.